Listed here are 11 T cell receptor beta chains from one sample, sequenced in a study of radiotherapy plus CTLA-4 blockade in lung cancer. Repertoires were generated with immunoSEQ multiplex PCR, while TCRdb's copy carries only in-frame clones and drops some. The repertoire holds around 85,000 clones, with around 86% as singletons. The sequenced sample was peripheral blood, obtained from a patient treated with radiotherapy plus ipilimumab. All receptors derive from a human donor with non-small cell lung cancer who had a partial response to radiotherapy plus ipilimumab.

The chain couples TRBV30 to TRBJ1-3; no reliable D call. The CDR3 is 11 amino acids. V lost 2 bases, J lost 7 bases, and 6 bases lay in between. CDR1 and CDR2 (germline): GTSNPN, SVGIG (reference sequence). For the CDR3, the DNA is TGTGCCTGGAGTCGCAGGAACACCATATATTTT. Encoded protein: CAWSRRNTIYF.

The CDR3 is CASSLGAGVSYEQYF. CDR3 DNA: TGTGCCAGCAGTTTAGGAGCGGGAGTGTCCTACGAGCAGTACTTC. The chain has TRBV27 and TRBJ2-7, with 8 bases identical to TRBD2. Germline loops: CDR1 MNHEY, CDR2 SMNVEV (reference sequence). The CDR3 consists of 15 residues. V shed 2 bases and J 1 base; nucleotides not matched to a gene: 4.

The V call is TRBV5-1, the J call TRBJ2-1, with D uncertain. Germline V lookup: CDR1 SGHRS, CDR2 YFSETQ. The CDR3 length is 11 residues. Trimming took off 3 bases at V and 9 bases at J, with 7 bases between the two ends. The CDR3 nucleotides are TGCGCCAGCAGCTCTACGGGTGAGCAGTTCTTC. Translation gives CASSSTGEQFF.

Here the CDR3 reads CASSPKRGPYEQYF. The CDR3 DNA follows: TGTGCCAGTAGTCCTAAGCGGGGGCCCTACGAGCAGTACTTC. The chain employs TRBV19 and TRBJ2-7, with 8 bases that match TRBD2. From germline, CDR1 is LNHDA and CDR2 SQIVND (reference sequence). Losses at the gene ends were 5 bases for V and 2 bases for J; bases not matched to a gene: 5. The CDR3 is 14 residues long.

The V gene is TRBV11-3, the J gene TRBJ2-5; D possibly corresponds to TRBD2 (7 bases). Per germline, CDR1 SGHNT and CDR2 YENEEA. V lost 5 bases and J 5 bases, leaving 18 bases between the germline ends. The CDR3 consists of 15 residues. The CDR3 is CASSGSRGAGETQYF. The DNA for the CDR3 is TGTGCCAGCAGCGGCTCCCGGGGGGCCGGGGAGACCCAGTACTTC.

V gene TRBV4-2 combines with J gene TRBJ2-1; 10 bases line up with TRBD2. V dropped 3 bases and J dropped 2; count of bases not matched to a gene: 7. This CDR3 is built from 17 residues. CDR1 is LGHNA and CDR2 is YNFKEQ in the germline V gene. As DNA, the CDR3 is TGTGCCAGCAGCCAGTCTGTAGCGGGAGGTACCTACAATGAGCAGTTCTTC. This translates into CASSQSVAGGTYNEQFF.

The CDR3 region has the DNA TGCAGCGTTGAGGGCTTCGGGGTCCGCGGGGAGCTGTTTTTT. It codes for CSVEGFGVRGELFF. This chain uses TRBV29-1 with TRBJ2-2, with TRBD2 as a possible D gene (5 bases). Germline values: CDR1 SQVTM, CDR2 ANQGSEA. V lost 3 bases, J lost 7 bases, and 15 bases lay in between. This CDR3 comprises 14 residues.

The V call is TRBV9, the J call TRBJ2-3, with TRBD2 matching over 9 bases. Germline V CDR1 and CDR2: SGDLS, YYNGEE. J was trimmed by 5 bases and V by 0 bases; bases with no gene match: 10. The CDR3 loop spans 17 amino acids. The DNA of the CDR3 is TGTGCCAGCAGCGTAGCGGGGCGGGAGGGCCCTCAAGATACGCAGTATTTT. This sequence encodes CASSVAGREGPQDTQYF.

V usage is TRBV27 and J usage is TRBJ2-1, with 10 positions matching TRBD1. CDR3 length: 19 amino acids. Germline CDR1 is MNHEY and CDR2 is SMNVEV (reference sequence). V trimming: 3 bases; J trimming: 0 bases; junction bases outside the gene matches: 11. This chain's CDR3 is CASSFSGTGAPSSYNEQFF. Here the CDR3 DNA reads TGTGCCAGCAGTTTTTCGGGGACAGGGGCTCCGAGCTCCTACAATGAGCAGTTCTTC.

This chain joins TRBV15 and TRBJ1-4, with D unclear. The CDR3 has 13 amino acids. Germline-derived CDR1 and CDR2 are LNHNV and YYDKDF (reference sequence). Trimming cost V 1 base and J 5 bases, with 5 bases left between them. The DNA of the CDR3 is TGTGCCACCAGCAGAGTAGTAAATGAAAAACTGTTTTTT. Its protein product is CATSRVVNEKLFF.

CDR3 in amino acids: CASSFFNSGNSPLHF. The DNA for the CDR3 is TGTGCCAGCAGTTTTTTCAACAGCGGAAATTCACCCCTCCACTTT. This chain joins TRBV27 and TRBJ1-6, with D unclear. Germline V gene data show CDR1 as MNHEY and CDR2 as SMNVEV (reference sequence). Trimming took off 3 bases at V and 7 bases at J, with 13 bases between the two ends. There are 15 residues in the CDR3.